This TCR beta chain was found in a study of shared clonotypes between healthy human individuals. Findings of the study overall: Clonotype sharing among donors, it was expected, would be affected by sequencing depth.

Naive CD8 cells were CD45RO-negative, positively selected for CCR7, excluding terminally differentiated effector memory CD45RA+ cells. All of the donors resided in Nashville, Tennessee, and each was a Caucasian adult. The DNA input per sorted-subset replicate PCR was about 180 ng, corresponding to some 30,000 T cell genomes. Under the authors' procedure: Junction-only sequences without quality scores came from ImmunoSEQ, so filtering differed. Sequencing used immunoSEQ multiplex PCR; TCRdb keeps in-frame clones, though not all of them. That table gives V, J and clone size, and the DNA gave D and trimming. The data contain about 2 million clones, roughly 94% of them singletons. Per germline, CDR1 SQVTM and CDR2 ANQGSEA. V lost 3 bases to trimming and J lost 6 bases, with 14 bases between them. The CDR3 has 14 amino acids. This clone came up once. Its antigen remains unidentified.

What was sequenced was naive CD8+ T cells sorted from blood. This rearrangement joins TRBV29-1 to TRBJ2-2; tentatively, D is TRBD1 (5 bases). The TCR was taken from a young man in good health. The CDR3: CSVELTAGPGELFF. The CDR3 DNA is TGCAGCGTTGAGCTTACGGCAGGGCCCGGGGAGCTGTTTTTT.